The 24 T cell receptor beta chains reported below all come from one sample, sequenced in a study of shared clonotypes between healthy human individuals (TCRdb year 2020). Libraries were prepared through the immunoSEQ multiplex PCR assay. Sourced from immuneACCESS, this table was stored by TCRdb with only in-frame sequences that have V and J called. A share of the clones is absent; for the studies checked, an unresolved V gene accounts for under half, and the remainder has no known explanation. This sample holds a few hundred thousand clones; roughly three quarters were observed only once. Together, the top ten hold around 12% of the sample. The sample was PBMCs. Every receptor here comes from a woman in her forties in good health. Some clones in this sample may be carry-over from other donors' samples.

This chain connects TRBV6-1 to TRBJ1-5; 8 bases fit TRBD1. V trimming: 2 bases; J trimming: 7 bases; junction bases outside the gene matches: 7. The CDR3 totals 15 residues. Germline V gene sequence: CDR1 MNHNS, CDR2 SASEGT. DNA for the CDR3: TGTGCCAGCAGTGAACAGGACAGGGATAGGCAGCCCCAGCATTTT. Its translation is CASSEQDRDRQPQHF.

The chain joins TRBV14 to TRBJ2-1; D remains unclear. This CDR3 region has 11 residues. V lost 2 bases to trimming and J lost 12 bases, with 8 bases between them. Germline V gene sequence: CDR1 SGHDN, CDR2 FVKESK. The CDR3 DNA reads as TGTGCCAGCAGCCAATGGGGTTTGCAGTTCTTC. Its protein is CASSQWGLQFF.

This clone was counted many times. V and J are TRBV11-1 and TRBJ2-5; D tentatively fits TRBD1 or TRBD2 (5 bases each). The J call is uncertain, as TRBJ2-7 better fits the DNA end. Looked up from germline, CDR1 is SGHAT and CDR2 is FQDESV (reference sequence). The CDR3 consists of 13 residues. The CDR3 nucleotides read TGTGCCAGCAGCTTAGGAGGGGTTAGCGAGCAGTACTTC. This codes for CASSLGGVSEQYF.

This sequence joins TRBV7-9 and TRBJ2-7, with 9 bases fitting TRBD2. Germline CDR1 SEHNR, CDR2 FQNEAQ (reference sequence). V lost 4 bases to trimming and J lost 5 bases; unmatched junction nucleotides: 6. The CDR3 covers 14 residues. The CDR3 loop reads CASSYRAGGDEQYF. In DNA, the CDR3 is TGTGCCAGCAGCTACCGAGCGGGAGGCGACGAGCAGTACTTC.

J is TRBJ2-7 and V is TRBV28; TRBD1 matches 9 bases. V shed 7 bases, J shed 0 bases, and the junction held 10 bases outside the gene matches. Per germline, CDR1 MDHEN and CDR2 SYDVKM. This CDR3 has 16 amino acids. CDR3 sequence reads: CASTPSGGQGSYEQYF. As DNA, the CDR3 is TGTGCCAGCACCCCCTCTGGGGGACAGGGCTCCTACGAGCAGTACTTC.

The rearrangement links TRBV27 to TRBJ2-2; D gene uncertain. Germline CDR1 and CDR2: MNHEY and SMNVEV (reference sequence). The CDR3 is made up of 16 amino acids. Trimming stripped 2 bases from V and 6 bases from J, with 16 bases between. The CDR3 DNA sequence: TGTGCCAGCAGTTTAGTTGGAACCGTTGTCCCCGGGGAGCTGTTTTTT. Encoded protein: CASSLVGTVVPGELFF.

V usage is TRBV7-6 and J usage is TRBJ2-1; D unclear. Trimming removed 5 bases at V and 0 bases at J, with 14 bases between. The CDR3 spans 16 residues. From germline, CDR1 is SGHVS and CDR2 FNYEAQ. CDR3 loop: CASSPAPWGSYNEQFF. The CDR3 region has the DNA TGTGCCAGCAGCCCGGCCCCTTGGGGCTCCTACAATGAGCAGTTCTTC.

The CDR3 coding sequence is TGTGCCAGCAGTTGGGGACAGGGGAACACCGGGGAGCTGTTTTTT. This encodes CASSWGQGNTGELFF. This chain uses TRBV27 with TRBJ2-2, with 9 bases fitting TRBD1. The germline V gene encodes CDR1 MNHEY and CDR2 SMNVEV (reference sequence). Trimming removed 4 bases from V and 1 base from J; junction bases left unmatched: 1. The CDR3 runs 15 residues.

CDR3: CASSGAGASTGELFF. For the CDR3, the DNA is TGTGCCAGCAGCGGAGCGGGAGCGAGCACTGGGGAGCTGTTTTTT. The chain has TRBV9 and TRBJ2-2; TRBD2 matches 8 bases. Germline V gene sequence: CDR1 SGDLS, CDR2 YYNGEE. The CDR3 covers 15 residues. The V gene end was trimmed by 3 bases and the J gene end by 8 bases; junction bases not matched to a gene: 9.

A single count supports this clone. The V call is TRBV29-1, the J call TRBJ2-5, with D possibly matching TRBD1 (6 bases). The V end was cut by 6 bases, the J end by 3 bases, with 14 bases between. This CDR3 spans 13 amino acids. The germline V gene has CDR1 SQVTM and CDR2 ANQGSEA. Here the CDR3 DNA reads TGCAGCGTAGGGCTTACAGGGAAAGAGACCCAGTACTTC. It is translated as CSVGLTGKETQYF.

This sequence joins TRBV15 and TRBJ2-1; D is ambiguous. CDR3 length: 17 amino acids. The V end lost 2 bases, the J end lost 6 bases, and 20 bases lay between the germline ends. Germline CDR1 LNHNV, CDR2 YYDKDF (reference sequence). CDR3 DNA: TGTGCCACCAGCAGACGAACGTTTGGCGGTCGCGGCAATGAGCAGTTCTTC. It specifies CATSRRTFGGRGNEQFF. The variable domain in full, with the rest retrieved from reference TRBV15 and TRBJ2-1, is DAMVIQNPRYQVTQFGKPVTLSCSQTLNHNVMYWYQQKSSQAPKLLFHYYDKDFNNEADTPDNFQSRRPNTSFCFLDIRSPGLGDTAMYLCATSRRTFGGRGNEQFFGPGTRLTVL.

The chain couples TRBV28 to TRBJ2-1; 7 bases are a match to TRBD2. The germline gives CDR1 MDHEN, CDR2 SYDVKM. V gave up 5 bases and J gave up 9 bases; unmatched junction bases: 13. The CDR3 spans 15 residues. CDR3 protein: CASSPVWGRVAEQFF. CDR3 nucleotides: TGTGCCAGCAGTCCCGTGTGGGGGAGGGTGGCTGAGCAGTTCTTC.

The rearrangement links TRBV6-1 to TRBJ1-3; D not certain. CDR1 is MNHNS, CDR2 SASEGT, per germline. CDR3 length: 14 amino acids. Trimming took off 9 bases at V and 0 bases at J, with 12 bases between the two ends. CDR3 residues: CARFCLSSGNTIYF. For the CDR3, the DNA is TGTGCCAGATTTTGCCTTAGCTCTGGAAACACCATATATTTT.

This chain joins TRBV28 and TRBJ1-3; D not resolved. The CDR3 is 14 amino acids. Trimming stripped 6 bases from V and 2 bases from J, with 11 bases between. Germline CDR1 is MDHEN and CDR2 is SYDVKM. The CDR3, as DNA: TGTGCCAGCAGGACCCCAAATACTGGAAACACCATATATTTT. Its translation: CASRTPNTGNTIYF.

This clone was detected only once. The CDR3 protein is CASSKVVGPLKALNYGYTF. In DNA form, the CDR3 reads TGTGCCAGCAGCAAAGTCGTGGGGCCGCTCAAAGCCCTTAACTATGGCTACACCTTC. This rearrangement joins TRBV7-9 to TRBJ1-2; possible D gene TRBD1, 5 bases. V shed 5 bases and J shed 1 base, with 26 bases lying between them. The CDR3 totals 19 residues. Germline V gene data show CDR1 as SEHNR and CDR2 as FQNEAQ (reference sequence).

The chain employs TRBV5-1 and TRBJ1-1, with TRBD1 matching over 8 bases. This CDR3 region has 15 residues. V shed 0 bases, J shed 4 bases, and the junction held 5 bases outside the gene matches. Per germline, CDR1 SGHRS and CDR2 YFSETQ. CDR3 protein: CASSLAGGGFTEAFF. The CDR3 DNA reads as TGCGCCAGCAGCTTGGCAGGGGGCGGCTTCACTGAAGCTTTCTTT.

The rearrangement joins TRBV25-1 to TRBJ1-1, with D possibly TRBD1 on 5 matching bases. This CDR3 contains 12 residues. Germline assignment: CDR1 MGHDK and CDR2 SYGVNS. Trimming shortened V by 7 bases and J by 6 bases, and 12 bases separated the two germline ends. CDR3 sequence (DNA): TGTGCCAGCAAGGAGGGAGGGGCTGAAGCTTTCTTT. As protein: CASKEGGAEAFF.

V gene TRBV6-5 combines with J gene TRBJ2-7; D remains unclear. The CDR3 spans 15 residues. The germline V gene has CDR1 MNHEY and CDR2 SVGAGI. Trimming left V 0 bases short and J 3 bases short, with 12 bases between. Written as DNA, the CDR3 is TGTGCCAGCAGTTACTCGTGGCAGGAGAACTACGAGCAGTACTTC. Amino acids: CASSYSWQENYEQYF.

For this clone: This likely stems from a read error, as it lies one base from a far larger clone. This sequence joins TRBV29-1 and TRBJ2-1, with D possibly TRBD2 on 5 matching bases. The germline V gene encodes CDR1 SQVTM and CDR2 ANQGSEA. The CDR3 runs to 11 residues. Trimming took off 4 bases at V and 7 bases at J, with 8 bases between the two ends. CDR3 sequence reads: CSVARGNEQFF. CDR3 DNA sequence: TGCAGCGTTGCAAGAGGGAATGAGCAGTTCTTC.

The chain couples TRBV18 to TRBJ1-5, with D perhaps matching TRBD1 (6 bases). This CDR3 is 14 amino acids long. V lost 5 bases, J lost 3 bases, and 11 bases lay in between. The germline gives CDR1 KGHSH, CDR2 LQKENI. The CDR3 here is CASSEQGSNQPQHF. CDR3 bases: TGTGCCAGCTCAGAACAGGGATCCAATCAGCCCCAGCATTTT.

V is TRBV6-6 and J is TRBJ1-4; D not resolved. Germline V gives CDR1 MNHNY, CDR2 SVGAGI (reference sequence). Between the trimmed V and J ends, which lost 2 bases and 7 bases, there was a span of 8 bases. The CDR3 sequence is 13 residues long. CDR3 in DNA: TGTGCCAGCAGTTACAGGGAGGGTGAAAAACTGTTTTTT. Amino acids: CASSYREGEKLFF.

This clone was picked up a small number of times. V gene TRBV10-3 combines with J gene TRBJ1-5, with 7 bases that match TRBD1. Germline CDR1 ENHRY, CDR2 SYGVKD. CDR3 length: 15 residues. J lost 4 bases, V lost 0 bases, and 3 bases had no gene match. The CDR3 DNA reads as TGTGCCATCAGTGAGTCGTCAGGGGGTAATCAGCCCCAGCATTTT. It yields the protein CAISESSGGNQPQHF.

Only one count was recorded for this clone. This chain uses TRBV10-1 with TRBJ2-3; 9 bases align to TRBD1. Germline CDR1 WNHNN, CDR2 SYGVQD (reference sequence). The V gene end was trimmed by 10 bases and the J gene end by 8 bases; junction bases not matched to a gene: 10. The length of the CDR3 is 13 residues. The CDR3 loop reads CATSGTGYGTQYF. CDR3 coding DNA: TGCGCCACCTCCGGGACAGGGTATGGTACGCAGTATTTT.

The sample holds one count of this clone. Other nucleotide sequences from this sample produce the same CDR3. The chain recombines TRBV28 with TRBJ1-2; 8 bases fit TRBD1. From germline, CDR1 is MDHEN and CDR2 SYDVKM. The length of the CDR3 is 17 residues. J gave up 3 bases and V 6 bases, and 15 bases lay outside the gene matches. CDR3 in amino acids: CASSLRTGSVVHYGYTF. CDR3 DNA: TGTGCCAGCAGCCTACGGACAGGGAGCGTCGTCCACTATGGCTACACCTTC.